One sample yielded the 9 T cell receptor beta chains listed below, sequenced in a study of cytomegalovirus exposure and HLA in healthy donors. This table comes from immunoSEQ multiplex PCR, and its TCRdb copy is limited to in-frame clones, with some not included. The repertoire includes approximately 190,000 clones, roughly 80% of them detected once, and less than 9% sits in the top ten. Sequences were obtained from PBMCs. All receptors come from a man younger than 35 in good health and CMV-seropositive.

The gene calls are TRBV29-1 and TRBJ2-1, with a tentative D call TRBD2 (6 bases). The CDR3 sequence is 16 residues long. The germline V gene encodes CDR1 SQVTM and CDR2 ANQGSEA. The V and J ends lost 3 bases and 8 bases respectively, with 23 bases between them. CDR3 loop: CSVDLAGGPSKDEQFF. The CDR3 DNA follows: TGCAGCGTTGACTTAGCTGGAGGGCCTTCTAAGGATGAGCAGTTCTTC.

The V gene is TRBV7-2, the J gene TRBJ1-4; TRBD1 is a possible D gene (6 bases). Between the trimmed V and J ends, which lost 5 bases and 5 bases, there was a span of 12 bases. In germline, CDR1 is SGHTA, CDR2 FQGNSA. This CDR3 region has 14 residues. CDR3 DNA: TGTGCCAGCAGCGTAACAGGGCCCAATGAAAAACTGTTTTTT. Translated, it gives CASSVTGPNEKLFF.

This chain uses TRBV7-3 with TRBJ2-1, with 9 bases lining up with TRBD1. V was pared by 2 bases and J by 6 bases, with 5 bases of the junction left unmatched. The CDR3 spans 15 residues. The V gene's germline CDR1 is SGHTA and CDR2 FQGTGA. The CDR3 DNA reads TGTGCCAGCAGCTTAGGGGACAGGGTTGCCAATGAGCAGTTCTTC. This codes for CASSLGDRVANEQFF.

The rearrangement uses TRBV7-2 and TRBJ2-2, with 13 bases that match TRBD2. The CDR3 is made up of 18 amino acids. The germline V gene has CDR1 SGHTA and CDR2 FQGNSA. The V segment lost 5 bases and the J segment 1 base; nucleotides outside the gene matches: 7. CDR3 coding DNA: TGTGCCAGCAGCCCTCGGACTAGCGGGGGTGGGAACACCGGGGAGCTGTTTTTT. This sequence encodes CASSPRTSGGGNTGELFF.

V usage is TRBV27 and J usage is TRBJ2-3; TRBD2 matches 9 bases. CDR1 is MNHEY, CDR2 SMNVEV, per germline (reference sequence). The CDR3 has 17 residues. Losses at the gene ends were 4 bases for V and 3 bases for J; bases not matched to a gene: 11. CDR3 DNA sequence: TGTGCCAGCAGTTACCGCGCGGGGGGGAGTATAACAGATACGCAGTATTTT. Its protein product is CASSYRAGGSITDTQYF.

V is TRBV10-3 and J is TRBJ1-1, with no clear D. Between the trimmed V and J ends, which lost 6 bases and 3 bases, there was a span of 5 bases. The CDR3 contains 11 residues. The germline gives CDR1 ENHRY, CDR2 SYGVKD. The CDR3 nucleotides are TGTGCCATCAGGGCATACACTGAAGCTTTCTTT. This encodes CAIRAYTEAFF.

J is TRBJ1-1 and V is TRBV5-5, with no clear D. CDR1 is SGHKS, CDR2 YYEKEE, per germline (reference sequence). With 0 bases removed from V and 1 base from J, the gap between germline ends came to 10 bases. The CDR3 is made up of 15 amino acids. Written as DNA, the CDR3 is TGTGCCAGCAGCTTGGAGCTCAGGTCGAACACTGAAGCTTTCTTT. As protein: CASSLELRSNTEAFF.

The table lists this clone with a few counts. This chain links TRBV19 with TRBJ2-5; D possibly corresponds to TRBD1 (5 bases). This CDR3 has 13 residues. Trimming took 5 bases from V and 5 from J, leaving 12 bases between them. CDR1 and CDR2 from the germline V gene are LNHDA and SQIVND (reference sequence). In nucleotides, the CDR3 is TGTGCCAGTAGTCGGGCAGGGTGGGAGACCCAGTACTTC. Translation: CASSRAGWETQYF. Full variable domain (missing parts from reference TRBV19 and TRBJ2-5): DGGITQSPKYLFRKEGQNVTLSCEQNLNHDAMYWYRQDPGQGLRLIYYSQIVNDFQKGDIAEGYSVSREKKESFPLTVTSAQKNPTAFYLCASSRAGWETQYFGPGTRLLVL.

V and J are TRBV27 and TRBJ1-1; D is ambiguous. This CDR3 spans 14 amino acids. The germline gives CDR1 MNHEY, CDR2 SMNVEV (reference sequence). Trimming removed 2 bases from V and 4 bases from J, with 11 bases in between. CDR3 sequence reads: CASSLIEDFTEAFF. Written as DNA, the CDR3 is TGTGCCAGCAGTTTAATTGAGGACTTCACTGAAGCTTTCTTT.